This TCR beta chain was recorded in a study of cytomegalovirus exposure and HLA in healthy donors. Across the study: A subsequent analysis stated that the 110 or so validation repertoires were run on the same platform as the approximately 710 first-cohort repertoires.

General study findings and limits: Researchers counted 150 to 200 TCR beta chains as cytomegalovirus-associated. Reported performance of the classifier showed diagnosis of cytomegalovirus status with high specificity and sensitivity.

Sequencing was performed with immunoSEQ multiplex PCR; in TCRdb, only in-frame clones are kept and a portion is missing. This table holds under 95,000 clones, roughly 93% found once. Of note for this clone: Its matching antigen is unknown.

The CDR3 is 14 residues long. Germline values: CDR1 SGHDT, CDR2 YYEEEE. V gave up 2 bases and J gave up 6 bases, with 12 bases separating them. The clonotype comes from a man under 40 in good health and CMV-seronegative. Sequencing was carried out using PBMCs. The V gene is TRBV5-6, the J gene TRBJ1-5, with a weak D call TRBD1 (6 bases). The CDR3 coding sequence is TGTGCCAGCAGCTTTGGGACAAAAGGTCAGCCCCAGCATTTT. Protein: CASSFGTKGQPQHF.